This is a list of T cell receptor beta chains from one sample in a study of fetal regulatory T cell absence and autoimmunity. Only in-frame clones appear in the TCRdb table, and some are missing; sequencing was by immunoSEQ multiplex PCR. The sample has about 95,000 clones, more than 70% seen once; the top ten hold about 2.1%. Input material: pancreas tissue. The source is a male donor with IPEX syndrome. The conserved cysteine and the conserved F or W are not part of the CDR3 here. A D gene is named only where the DNA matches it firmly.

v_call	d_call	j_call	cdr3_aa
TRBV5-1	NA	TRBJ1-3	ASSLAGARGNTIY
TRBV5-1	TRBD2	TRBJ2-3	ASSLEAGVGTDTQY
TRBV27	NA	TRBJ2-7	ASSLRQEYYEQY
TRBV9	NA	TRBJ2-3	ASSALGTTADTQY
TRBV7-9	TRBD1	TRBJ2-7	ASRFGTASYEQY
TRBV25-1	NA	TRBJ1-2	ASSEDRGYT
TRBV15	TRBD1	TRBJ1-1	ATSMDRLNTEAF
TRBV5-4	NA	TRBJ1-3	ASSPWESAGMVGNTIY
TRBV6-5	NA	TRBJ2-5	ASSYVFQTQY
TRBV7-9	TRBD1	TRBJ1-2	ASSLGRQGSYYGYT
TRBV18	NA	TRBJ1-1	ASSPGDTEAF
TRBV11-2	TRBD1	TRBJ2-1	ASSLGTGFFEQF